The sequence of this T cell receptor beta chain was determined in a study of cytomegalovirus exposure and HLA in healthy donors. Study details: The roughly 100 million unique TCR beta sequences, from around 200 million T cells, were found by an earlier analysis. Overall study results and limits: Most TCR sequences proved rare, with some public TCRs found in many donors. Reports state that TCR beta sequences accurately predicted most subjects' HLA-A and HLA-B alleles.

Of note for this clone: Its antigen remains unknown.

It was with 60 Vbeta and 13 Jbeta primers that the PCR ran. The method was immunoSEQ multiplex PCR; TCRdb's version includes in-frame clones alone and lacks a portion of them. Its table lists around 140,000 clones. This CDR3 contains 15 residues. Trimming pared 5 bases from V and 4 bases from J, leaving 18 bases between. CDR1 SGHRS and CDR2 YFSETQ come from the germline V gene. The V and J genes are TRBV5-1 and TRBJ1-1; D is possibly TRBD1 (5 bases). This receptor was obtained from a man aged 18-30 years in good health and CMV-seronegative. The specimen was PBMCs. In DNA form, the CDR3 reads TGCGCCAGCAGGGACATTCGGGGGGGAGGCACTGAAGCTTTCTTT. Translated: CASRDIRGGGTEAFF. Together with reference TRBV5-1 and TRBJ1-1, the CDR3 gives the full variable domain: KAGVTQTPRYLIKTRGQQVTLSCSPISGHRSVSWYQQTPGQGLQFLFEYFSETQRNKGNFPGRFSGRQFSNSRSEMNVSTLELGDSALYLCASRDIRGGGTEAFFGQGTRLTVV.